What follows is one T cell receptor (beta chain) and its context. The sample belongs to a study of blood T cell repertoires in COVID-19. There are 22 residues in the CDR3. V lost 6 bases, J lost 1 base, and 26 bases stayed unmatched. CDR1 WNHNN and CDR2 SYGVQD come from the germline V gene (reference sequence). Authors' methods: From reference gene primer amplification, estimates of nucleated cell counts were derived. Clones were read by immunoSEQ multiplex PCR, and TCRdb kept only the in-frame ones, dropping some. For V, J and clone size, that table is used; D and trimming come from the DNA. The data show some 120,000 clones, around nine tenths seen once.

The sequencing input was peripheral blood. This clonotype originated in a man between 50 and 59 years old with active COVID-19. This chain connects TRBV10-1 to TRBJ1-4, with 7 positions matching TRBD1. The CDR3 spells CASRRGQPIPWTPFITNEKLFF. CDR3 nucleotides: TGCGCCAGCAGAAGGGGACAGCCGATCCCCTGGACTCCCTTTATAACTAATGAAAAACTGTTTTTT.